The 2 T cell receptor beta chains listed next were all sequenced from one sample in a study of blood T cells in healthy people across ages. Primed by a sample-barcoded 5' primer and a J-beta primer mix, a second PCR proceeded for about 7 to 11 cycles. TCRdb reprocessed the 5' RACE reads with MiXCR, giving one entry per CDR3 protein. There are 1.5 million to 2 million distinct CDR3 sequences in the sample; almost 35% occur only once, and 11% lies in the top ten. The sample comprised blood. The receptors stem from a woman aged 30 to 39 in good health.

In this sample, this clonotype turned up a few times. The chain combines TRBV20-1 with TRBJ2-1; 10 bases align to TRBD2. Per the germline V gene, CDR1 is DFQATT and CDR2 is SNEGSKA (reference sequence). Germline trimming cut 0 bases from V and 9 bases from J; bases unmatched to any gene: 5. CDR3 length: 14 amino acids. The CDR3 region is CSARDRSGRGEQFF. In DNA, the CDR3 is TGCAGTGCTAGAGATCGCAGCGGGAGGGGTGAGCAGTTCTTC.

A few counts support this clonotype. With a much larger clone just one base away, this may be a read error. The chain employs TRBV6-4 and TRBJ2-3, with a weak D call TRBD2 (5 bases). Germline CDR1 reads MRHNA; CDR2 reads SNTAGT. This CDR3 comprises 13 residues. Here the CDR3 DNA reads TGTGCCAGCAGTGAGGCTAGCACAGATACGCGGTATTTT. It is translated as CASSEASTDTRYF.